Below are 5 T cell receptor beta chains sequenced from a single sample in a study of cytomegalovirus exposure and HLA in healthy donors. It was with 60 Vbeta and 13 Jbeta primers that the PCR ran. This table comes from immunoSEQ multiplex PCR, and its TCRdb copy is limited to in-frame clones, with some not included. The sample includes over 40,000 clones. Sequencing input: PBMCs. These receptors were collected from a woman in her thirties or forties in good health and CMV-seronegative.

The genes are TRBV10-3 and TRBJ2-7; 10 bases align to TRBD1. Losses at the gene ends were 8 bases for V and 4 bases for J; bases not matched to a gene: 8. The CDR3 spans 14 residues. Germline V gives CDR1 ENHRY, CDR2 SYGVKD. The CDR3 loop reads CAIGGQGSGYEQYF. DNA for the CDR3: TGTGCCATCGGGGGACAGGGGTCCGGTTACGAGCAGTACTTC.

The rearrangement uses TRBV18 and TRBJ2-7, with D tentatively TRBD2 (5 bases). V dropped 0 bases and J dropped 4 bases, with 13 bases sitting between them. The CDR3 sequence is 15 residues long. Germline CDR1 reads KGHSH; CDR2 reads LQKENI. The CDR3 sequence is CASSPPSSSAYEQYF. The CDR3 coding sequence is TGTGCCAGCTCACCACCAAGTAGTAGCGCATACGAGCAGTACTTC.

The V and J genes are TRBV19 and TRBJ1-1; a possible D gene is TRBD1 (5 bases). Trimming removed 6 bases at V and 7 bases at J, with 15 bases between. In germline, CDR1 is LNHDA, CDR2 SQIVND (reference sequence). The CDR3 consists of 13 residues. CDR3 protein: CASRPPGGGEAFF. In nucleotides, the CDR3 is TGTGCCAGTAGGCCCCCGGGGGGAGGTGAAGCTTTCTTT.

The chain carries TRBV19 and TRBJ1-2; D not certain. This CDR3 is built from 11 residues. The germline V and J ends were trimmed by 4 bases and 10 bases, with 10 bases remaining between them. CDR1 is LNHDA and CDR2 is SQIVND in the germline V gene (reference sequence). CDR3 protein: CASSTRGLYTF. Here the CDR3 DNA reads TGTGCCAGTAGTACCCGGGGTCTCTACACCTTC.

V usage is TRBV2 and J usage is TRBJ1-3; unclear D gene. Germline-derived CDR1 and CDR2 are SNHLY and FYNNEI. Between the trimmed V and J ends, which lost 3 bases and 6 bases, there was a span of 15 bases. This CDR3 region has 15 residues. CDR3 sequence reads: CASSDRPWLENTIYF. The DNA of the CDR3 is TGTGCCAGCAGTGACCGACCGTGGCTAGAAAACACCATATATTTT.